The rows below give T cell receptor beta chains drawn from one sample of a study of OX40 agonist ivuxolimab in advanced cancers. Generated by immunoSEQ multiplex PCR, the TCRdb table keeps only in-frame clones and is missing some. Counted here are 35,000 to 45,000 clones, around 80% occurring once; the ten biggest clones make up approximately 18%. Here the sequenced sample was CD4+ or CD8+ T cells sorted from blood, taken in a trial of the OX40 agonist ivuxolimab. The origin of the receptors is an adult with an advanced solid tumor such as melanoma, head and neck, liver or kidney cancer. Each CDR3 is given with its conserved first and last residue. Fields, in order: CDR3 length, clone size, J gene, V gene, CDR3 protein. Not every row has a clone size; where given, it reads once, few, many or a size class.

len: 18
abundance: NA
j_gene: TRBJ2-6
v_gene: TRBV7-7
CDR3aa: CASSPRRKVLSGANVLTF

len: 12
abundance: NA
j_gene: TRBJ2-4
v_gene: TRBV7-9
CDR3aa: CASSSRTPGLYF

len: 14
abundance: NA
j_gene: TRBJ2-7
v_gene: TRBV27
CDR3aa: CASSPWTGSYEQYF

len: 11
abundance: NA
j_gene: TRBJ2-4
v_gene: TRBV11-2
CDR3aa: CASSPFSVQYF

len: 17
abundance: few
j_gene: TRBJ2-6
v_gene: TRBV5-6
CDR3aa: CASYRGSHHSGANVLTF

len: 13
abundance: few
j_gene: TRBJ2-7
v_gene: TRBV27
CDR3aa: CASRSSGTYEQYF

len: 11
abundance: NA
j_gene: TRBJ2-7
v_gene: TRBV10-2
CDR3aa: CASRDFDEQYF

len: 13
abundance: NA
j_gene: TRBJ2-1
v_gene: TRBV15
CDR3aa: CAIRVSSYNEQFF

len: 15
abundance: NA
j_gene: TRBJ2-7
v_gene: TRBV5-6
CDR3aa: CASSLASGGVYEQYF

len: 14
abundance: NA
j_gene: TRBJ2-4
v_gene: TRBV9
CDR3aa: CASSVEGGSNIQYF

len: 16
abundance: NA
j_gene: TRBJ2-3
v_gene: TRBV27
CDR3aa: CASSPPDSHYTDTQYF

len: 13
abundance: NA
j_gene: TRBJ2-1
v_gene: TRBV19
CDR3aa: CASRGGSYNEQFF

len: 14
abundance: NA
j_gene: TRBJ2-7
v_gene: TRBV28
CDR3aa: CASSSGHLMYEQYF

len: 16
abundance: few
j_gene: TRBJ1-1
v_gene: TRBV4-2
CDR3aa: CASSQTADGTYTEAFF

len: 15
abundance: NA
j_gene: TRBJ2-1
v_gene: TRBV9
CDR3aa: CASSVGGGSYNEQFF

len: 13
abundance: NA
j_gene: TRBJ2-7
v_gene: TRBV4-1
CDR3aa: CASSQGISYEQYF

len: 16
abundance: NA
j_gene: TRBJ2-2
v_gene: TRBV9
CDR3aa: CASSVESGGEFGELFF

len: 14
abundance: NA
j_gene: TRBJ1-2
v_gene: TRBV7-8
CDR3aa: CASSQLHGAYGYTF

len: 14
abundance: NA
j_gene: TRBJ1-2
v_gene: TRBV5-6
CDR3aa: CASSVMGADYGYTF

len: 14
abundance: NA
j_gene: TRBJ1-2
v_gene: TRBV9
CDR3aa: CASSVVTGNYGYTF

len: 14
abundance: NA
j_gene: TRBJ1-1
v_gene: TRBV13
CDR3aa: CASSLDGLNTEAFF

len: 12
abundance: NA
j_gene: TRBJ2-7
v_gene: TRBV29-1
CDR3aa: CSVASGSYEQYF

len: 13
abundance: NA
j_gene: TRBJ1-4
v_gene: TRBV29-1
CDR3aa: CSVTEDEWEKLFF

len: 13
abundance: NA
j_gene: TRBJ1-1
v_gene: TRBV28
CDR3aa: CASSFPMVGVAFF

len: 13
abundance: once
j_gene: TRBJ1-1
v_gene: TRBV28
CDR3aa: CASSSTLNTEAFF

len: 13
abundance: NA
j_gene: TRBJ2-1
v_gene: TRBV5-6
CDR3aa: CASSFPSYNEQFF

len: 13
abundance: NA
j_gene: TRBJ2-1
v_gene: TRBV13
CDR3aa: CASLQRGNNEQFF

len: 14
abundance: once
j_gene: TRBJ2-7
v_gene: TRBV6-4
CDR3aa: CATRGLAASYEQYF

len: 14
abundance: medium-sized
j_gene: TRBJ2-2
v_gene: TRBV4-1
CDR3aa: CASSREGGTGELFF

len: 11
abundance: NA
j_gene: TRBJ2-7
v_gene: TRBV7-8
CDR3aa: CASSPNYEQYF

len: 18
abundance: NA
j_gene: TRBJ1-5
v_gene: TRBV11-2
CDR3aa: CASSFAPGTPSFNQPQHF

len: 13
abundance: NA
j_gene: TRBJ1-1
v_gene: TRBV18
CDR3aa: CASSPEDYTEAFF

len: 19
abundance: NA
j_gene: TRBJ1-3
v_gene: TRBV5-7
CDR3aa: CASSFIPHALSSSGNTIYF

len: 12
abundance: NA
j_gene: TRBJ2-2
v_gene: TRBV19
CDR3aa: CASIGNTGELFF

len: 13
abundance: NA
j_gene: TRBJ2-3
v_gene: TRBV6-4
CDR3aa: CASSDSVTDTQYF

len: 16
abundance: NA
j_gene: TRBJ2-1
v_gene: TRBV19
CDR3aa: CASSPDERETYNEQFF

len: 15
abundance: NA
j_gene: TRBJ2-1
v_gene: TRBV10-3
CDR3aa: CAIISGLAGGGEQFF

len: 14
abundance: NA
j_gene: TRBJ2-3
v_gene: TRBV6-5
CDR3aa: CASSYLGNTDTQYF

len: 12
abundance: few
j_gene: TRBJ2-2
v_gene: TRBV5-1
CDR3aa: CASSSFGGELFF

len: 13
abundance: NA
j_gene: TRBJ2-1
v_gene: TRBV7-7
CDR3aa: CASSLVGSQEQFF